This T cell receptor beta chain was found in a study of technical replicates of blood from several donors. With 2 bases clipped from V and 4 bases from J, the junction kept 5 bases outside the gene matches. From germline, CDR1 is SQVTM and CDR2 ANQGSEA. CDR3 length: 14 amino acids. Produced via immunoSEQ multiplex PCR; TCRdb's table is partial and in-frame only. Here the sample spans more than 75,000 clones, 93% being singletons. The V and J genes are TRBV29-1 and TRBJ2-3; 8 nucleotides match TRBD2. The source is a human donor in good health. The specimen sequenced was T cells isolated from PBMCs. The CDR3 protein is CSVETAGAADTQYF. The CDR3 coding sequence is TGCAGCGTTGAAACAGCGGGAGCCGCAGATACGCAGTATTTT.